This entry is about one TCR beta chain. Its antigen is as yet unknown. This entry comes from a study of T cells in Graves' hyperthyroidism and ophthalmopathy. Whole-study context: Peripheral blood was secured at the point of initial diagnosis, before any treatment.

Study-wide points: Blood samples included most of the expanded thyroid clonotypes exceeding 0.001.

RNA transcripts served as the template for amplifying TCR beta CDR3 regions. During a first-round RT-PCR of the TCR CDR3, the HTBI primer set was used. From the multiplex PCR reads, TCRdb called clonotypes with MiXCR, one entry per CDR3 protein. This table holds fewer than 300,000 distinct CDR3 sequences, around 15% found once. V was trimmed by 7 bases and J by 2 bases, leaving 9 bases between them. Germline V gene lookup returns CDR1 DFQATT and CDR2 SNEGSKA (reference sequence). CDR3 size: 11 residues. Those with hyperthyroidism were 18 to 65 years old, newly diagnosed, and ill for under 2 months. Patients with uncontrolled infections, other autoimmune diseases, pregnancy or lactation were excluded.

This receptor was identified in a woman between 50 and 59 years old with Graves' hyperthyroidism that later progressed to Graves' ophthalmopathy. V and J are TRBV20-1 and TRBJ2-7; perhaps D is TRBD1 or TRBD2 (5 bases each). Material: blood. CDR3 loop: CSGGGTYEQYF. In DNA form, the CDR3 reads TGCAGTGGTGGGGGTACCTACGAGCAGTACTTC.